The sequence of this TCR beta chain was determined in a study of blood T cell repertoires in COVID-19. Background on the study: Sites across the United States, Italy and Spain contributed samples from acute and convalescent COVID-19. From T cells, B-cell-depleted T cells, or PBMCs came the material, which was cDNA or gDNA.

V was shortened by 0 bases and J by 5 bases, with 10 bases between the two germline ends. Germline V CDR1 and CDR2: KGHSH, LQKENI. CDR3 size: 14 residues. Original handling: Nucleated cell number was recorded as an estimate derived from reference gene primer amplification. Repertoires were generated with immunoSEQ multiplex PCR, while TCRdb's copy carries only in-frame clones and drops some. That table is the source of V, J and clone size, and D and trimming were worked out from the DNA. Of around 270,000 clones in the sample, approximately 85% were seen once. Sequencing was carried out using peripheral blood. This TCR derives from a human donor with COVID-19, enrolled during active disease. The donor label of this sample is uncertain. V and J are TRBV18 and TRBJ2-5; D unresolved. CDR3 region: CASSPPLSSETQYF. CDR3 in DNA: TGTGCCAGCTCACCACCGTTGTCTTCGGAGACCCAGTACTTC.